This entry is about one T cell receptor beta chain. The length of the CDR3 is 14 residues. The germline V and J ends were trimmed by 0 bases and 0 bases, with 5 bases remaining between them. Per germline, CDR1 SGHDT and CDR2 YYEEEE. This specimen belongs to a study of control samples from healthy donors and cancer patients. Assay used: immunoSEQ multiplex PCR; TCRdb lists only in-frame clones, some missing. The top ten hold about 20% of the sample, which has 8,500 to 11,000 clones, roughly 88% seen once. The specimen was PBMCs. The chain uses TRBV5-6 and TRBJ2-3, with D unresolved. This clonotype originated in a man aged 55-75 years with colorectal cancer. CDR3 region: CASSLAQSTDTQYF. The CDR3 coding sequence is TGTGCCAGCAGCTTGGCCCAAAGCACAGATACGCAGTATTTT. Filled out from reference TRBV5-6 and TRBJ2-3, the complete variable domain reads DAGVTQSPTHLIKTRGQQVTLRCSPKSGHDTVSWYQQALGQGPQFIFQYYEEEERQRGNFPDRFSGHQFPNYSSELNVNALLLGDSALYLCASSLAQSTDTQYFGPGTRLTVL.